This entry is about one TCR beta chain. Antigen: not known. The data were taken from a study of Ad26.COV2.S vaccination and SARS-CoV-2 variants. Turning to the study itself: Doses of Ad26.COV2.S were injected into muscle once or twice, 56 days apart.

Regarding the study as a whole: Participants in the vaccine arm had higher spike-specific TCR breadth; placebo recipients had lower.

The germline V gene encodes CDR1 SGHTA and CDR2 FQGNSA. V shed 5 bases, J shed 0 bases, and the junction held 12 bases outside the gene matches. The CDR3 covers 18 residues. Indicated treatment: roughly 18 received Ad26.COV2.S at low or high dose, single or two shots; five or six received placebo; per-sample allocation not given. It was on day 63 after the first vaccine or placebo injection that samples were taken. Recruitment in Boston yielded a donor of adult age, 18-55 years. Generated by immunoSEQ multiplex PCR, the TCRdb table keeps only in-frame clones and is missing some. Here the sample spans about 350,000 clones, roughly 81% being singletons.

The J gene is TRBJ2-1, the V gene TRBV7-2; TRBD2 matches at 8 bases. The starting material was peripheral blood, obtained in a trial of Ad26.COV2.S vaccine versus placebo. The receptor was isolated from a person aged 18-65 years who received the Ad26.COV2.S COVID-19 vaccine or a placebo. Here the CDR3 reads CASSRPASGPSSYNEQFF. The CDR3 coding sequence is TGTGCCAGCAGCCGCCCTGCTAGCGGGCCCAGCTCCTACAATGAGCAGTTCTTC.